The 7 T cell receptor beta chains reported below all come from one sample, sequenced in a study of blood T cells in healthy people across ages. A J-beta primer mix and a sample-barcoded 5' primer were used in a second PCR of about 7 to 11 cycles. TCRdb re-called the 5' RACE reads with MiXCR, one entry per CDR3 protein. The sample has fewer than 2 million distinct CDR3 sequences, about 39% seen once. The sequenced material came from blood. Receptor source: a human donor in good health.

This clonotype was picked up a small number of times. The chain links TRBV4-1 to TRBJ2-3; D might be TRBD2 (5 bases). From germline, CDR1 is MGHRA and CDR2 YSYEKL. This CDR3 is 15 amino acids long. V lost 3 bases to trimming and J lost 6 bases, with 16 bases between them. CDR3 DNA sequence: TGCGCCAGCAGCCACCCCGGAAGCGGAGAGGATACGCAGTATTTT. Translated: CASSHPGSGEDTQYF.

The genes are TRBV7-2 and TRBJ1-4; 7 nucleotides line up with TRBD1. V lost 5 bases and J lost 7; bases outside the gene matches: 7. The CDR3 spans 14 residues. The germline gives CDR1 SGHTA, CDR2 FQGNSA. DNA for the CDR3: TGTGCCAGCAGCAAGGACAGGAGGAGTGAAAAACTGTTTTTT. Translating it yields CASSKDRRSEKLFF. The whole variable domain, remainder taken from reference TRBV7-2 and TRBJ1-4, is GAGVSQSPSNKVTEKGKDVELRCDPISGHTALYWYRQSLGQGLEFLIYFQGNSAPDKSGLPSDRFSAERTGGSVSTLTIQRTQQEDSAVYLCASSKDRRSEKLFFGSGTQLSVL.

This clonotype was recorded many times. The chain links TRBV12-3 or TRBV12-4 to TRBJ2-7; D gene unclear. This CDR3 contains 14 residues. V lost 3 bases to trimming and J lost 1 base, with 10 bases between them. CDR3 in amino acids: CASSFLPGSYEQYF. The CDR3, as DNA: TGTGCCAGCAGTTTCCTCCCCGGATCCTACGAGCAGTACTTC.

This clonotype was detected a few times. This chain uses TRBV20-1 with TRBJ1-6; no reliable D call. From germline, CDR1 is DFQATT and CDR2 SNEGSKA (reference sequence). Trimming took off 6 bases at V and 1 base at J, with 7 bases between the two ends. This CDR3 is 13 amino acids long. The CDR3 sequence is CSAIKSYNSPLHF. The CDR3 region has the DNA TGCAGTGCCATAAAGTCCTATAATTCACCCCTCCACTTT.

The J gene is TRBJ1-1, the V gene TRBV20-1; weak D call: TRBD1 (5 bases). This CDR3 has 12 residues. Between the trimmed V and J ends, which lost 6 bases and 8 bases, there was a span of 16 bases. The germline CDR1 and CDR2 sequences are DFQATT and SNEGSKA (reference sequence). The CDR3 here is CSALTGGDEAFF. Here the CDR3 DNA reads TGCAGTGCCCTAACGGGAGGGGACGAAGCTTTCTTT.

CDR3 sequence (DNA): TGTGCCAGCAGCCCGTCGGGACTAGCGGGGTTCAAGAGGGGTACGCAGTATTTT. Its translation: CASSPSGLAGFKRGTQYF. This chain uses TRBV7-2 with TRBJ2-3; 13 bases line up with TRBD2. This CDR3 contains 18 residues. CDR1 and CDR2 from the germline V gene are SGHTA and FQGNSA. With V trimmed by 5 bases and J by 8 bases, 16 bases remained unmatched.

This clonotype was observed a handful of times. The chain joins TRBV12-3 or TRBV12-4 to TRBJ2-1; 11 nucleotides agree with TRBD1. This CDR3 has 16 amino acids. V lost 4 bases to trimming and J lost 7 bases; unmatched junction nucleotides: 9. The CDR3 protein is CASSSRRTGGRNEQFF. The CDR3, as DNA: TGTGCCAGCAGTTCCCGCCGGACAGGGGGCAGGAATGAGCAGTTCTTC.